The 10 T cell receptor beta chains given below trace back to one sample, sequenced in a study of monozygotic twins with inflammatory bowel disease. TCRdb reprocessed the 5' RACE reads, keeping one entry per CDR3 protein, no DNA. The sample holds some 300,000 distinct CDR3 sequences. Sequenced sample: blood. These receptors originate from a human donor with ulcerative colitis or Crohn's disease, or a healthy co-twin of an affected twin (not recorded which).

This sequence joins TRBV29-1 and TRBJ2-6; TCRdb indicates TRBD1, and absent DNA this call remains unverified. CDR3 length: 16 residues. Germline V lookup: CDR1 SQVTM, CDR2 ANQGSEA. CDR3 protein: CSVETGAGSGANVLTF. Full variable domain (rest looked up from reference TRBV29-1 and TRBJ2-6): SAVISQKPSRDICQRGTSLTIQCQVDSQVTMMFWYRQQPGQSLTLIATANQGSEATYESGFVIDKFPISRPNLTFSTLTVSNMSPEDSSIYLCSVETGAGSGANVLTFGAGSRLTVL.

The chain couples TRBV5-6 to TRBJ1-2; no DNA is available, so the TRBD1 call from TCRdb remains unchecked. The germline gives CDR1 SGHDT, CDR2 YYEEEE. The CDR3 consists of 16 residues. The chain's CDR3 is CASSSPGTGESYGYTF.

This chain connects TRBV7-2 to TRBJ2-3; TCRdb reports TRBD1, a call that lacks DNA to check it against. Germline-derived CDR1 and CDR2 are SGHTA and FQGNSA. This CDR3 has 17 residues. The CDR3 spells CASSFGRMTVRTDTQYF. Full variable domain (rest looked up from reference TRBV7-2 and TRBJ2-3): GAGVSQSPSNKVTEKGKDVELRCDPISGHTALYWYRQSLGQGLEFLIYFQGNSAPDKSGLPSDRFSAERTGGSVSTLTIQRTQQEDSAVYLCASSFGRMTVRTDTQYFGPGTRLTVL.

This sequence joins TRBV5-5 and TRBJ2-2; TCRdb's D call, TRBD1, is unchecked because there is no DNA. CDR1 is SGHKS and CDR2 is YYEKEE in the germline V gene (reference sequence). There are 17 residues in the CDR3. The CDR3 sequence: CASIPRQGAHIGGELFF.

The genes are TRBV6-2 or TRBV6-3 and TRBJ2-7; TCRdb calls TRBD1, which cannot be checked without DNA. Germline V gene lookup returns CDR1 MNHEY and CDR2 SVGEGT. This CDR3 has 15 amino acids. The CDR3 protein is CASSAPGQGSYEQYF.

The V call is TRBV6-5, the J call TRBJ2-6. The CDR3 totals 16 residues. Germline lookup yields CDR1 MNHEY and CDR2 SVGAGI. The CDR3 spells CASSYPGGAGANVLTF.

The chain carries TRBV4-3 and TRBJ2-1; TCRdb outputs TRBD1, but without DNA this stays unchecked. The CDR3 has 13 residues. CDR1 is LGHNA and CDR2 is YSLEER in the germline V gene. CDR3 in amino acids: CASSQSRGHEQFF.

This chain connects TRBV6-2 or TRBV6-3 to TRBJ2-1; TCRdb selects TRBD2, and the lack of DNA leaves this call unchecked. CDR1 and CDR2 from the germline V gene are MNHEY and SVGEGT. The CDR3 loop spans 18 amino acids. CDR3 protein: CASSLIYRVAGSYNEQFF.

V gene TRBV27 combines with J gene TRBJ2-7; there is no DNA to check the TCRdb D call of TRBD1. In germline, CDR1 is MNHEY, CDR2 SMNVEV (reference sequence). There are 15 residues in the CDR3. CDR3 sequence: CASSSPGQVTYEQYF.

The chain combines TRBV28 with TRBJ2-7; the D gene TCRdb calls, TRBD2, cannot be checked with no DNA. This CDR3 comprises 17 residues. Germline V gives CDR1 MDHEN, CDR2 SYDVKM. The CDR3 sequence: CASSEQLAGVIFYEQYF.